Each of the 6 T cell receptor beta chains below was sequenced from the same sample in a study of shared clonotypes between healthy human individuals. Generated by immunoSEQ multiplex PCR, the TCRdb table keeps only in-frame clones and is missing some. The data hold more than 2,000,000 clones, with around nine tenths observed a single time. The specimen was naive CD4+ T cells sorted from blood. Subset noted: CD45RA+ positively selected. The receptors were sampled from a man aged 18 to 35 in good health.

V usage is TRBV2 and J usage is TRBJ1-5, with unresolved D. The CDR3 is 12 residues long. The germline V gene encodes CDR1 SNHLY and CDR2 FYNNEI. The V gene lost 6 bases and the J gene lost 1 base, with 4 bases spanning the gap. The CDR3 spells CASRWSNQPQHF. The CDR3, as DNA: TGTGCCAGCAGATGGAGCAATCAGCCCCAGCATTTT.

V usage is TRBV13 and J usage is TRBJ1-1; D unresolved. CDR3 size: 13 residues. Germline CDR1 reads PRHDT; CDR2 reads FYEKMQ (reference sequence). Trimming cost V 5 bases and J 1 base, with 8 bases left between them. The CDR3 region has the DNA TGTGCCAGCAGCGTAGACCCGAACACTGAAGCTTTCTTT. This codes for CASSVDPNTEAFF.

The rearrangement joins TRBV4-3 to TRBJ2-4, with TRBD1 matching over 9 bases. V was pared by 4 bases and J by 6 bases, with 7 bases of the junction left unmatched. The CDR3 is 15 amino acids. The V gene's germline CDR1 is LGHNA and CDR2 YSLEER. The CDR3, as DNA: TGCGCCAGCAGCCTCACCGGGACAGGGTCAAACATTCAGTACTTC. It translates to CASSLTGTGSNIQYF.

V gene TRBV19 combines with J gene TRBJ2-2; D possibly matches TRBD1 or TRBD2 (5 bases each). Trimming took 10 bases from V and 1 from J, leaving 10 bases between them. Germline V CDR1 and CDR2: LNHDA, SQIVND (reference sequence). The CDR3 totals 13 residues. The DNA for the CDR3 is TGTGCCACCCAGGGACGGAACACCGGGGAGCTGTTTTTT. Protein product: CATQGRNTGELFF.

Concerning this clone itself: This sample includes further DNA sequences coding for the same CDR3. The CDR3 loop reads CASSPSGNSGNTIYF. CDR3 coding DNA: TGCGCCAGCAGCCCCTCCGGGAACTCTGGAAACACCATATATTTT. The chain has TRBV5-1 and TRBJ1-3; D uncertain. Germline CDR1 and CDR2: SGHRS and YFSETQ. Trimming pared 4 bases from V and 0 bases from J, leaving 11 bases between. This CDR3 contains 15 residues. Together with reference TRBV5-1 and TRBJ1-3, the CDR3 gives the full variable domain: KAGVTQTPRYLIKTRGQQVTLSCSPISGHRSVSWYQQTPGQGLQFLFEYFSETQRNKGNFPGRFSGRQFSNSRSEMNVSTLELGDSALYLCASSPSGNSGNTIYFGEGSWLTVV.

The gene calls are TRBV6-1 and TRBJ1-5; D possibly corresponds to TRBD1 (5 bases). Germline CDR1 is MNHNS and CDR2 is SASEGT. Trimming stripped 0 bases from V and 0 bases from J, with 12 bases between. The CDR3 runs to 17 residues. DNA of the CDR3: TGTGCCAGCAGTGAAGCGTTGGCAGGGAATAGCAATCAGCCCCAGCATTTT. This translates into CASSEALAGNSNQPQHF.